The source of this T cell receptor beta chain is a study of blood T cell repertoires in COVID-19 (dated by TCRdb to 2018 to 2020). About the study as a whole: Samples covering the acute and convalescent phases of COVID-19 were provided by collaborators in the United States, Italy and Spain. The material from the prospective study consisted of cDNA or gDNA derived from T cells, B-cell-depleted T cells, or PBMCs. The dataset comprised deeply sampled blood TCRbeta repertoires from subjects exposed to, actively infected with, or recovered from COVID-19. A freely available public database, intended as a resource for researchers studying the immune response to SARS-CoV-2, is where the repertoires were released. The samples were drawn from the first 160 participants of the ongoing ImmuneRACE study and from about 1,200 subjects provided by 6 global collaborators. Sample metadata almost always included a de-identified subject ID, COVID-19 status, age in years and sex. HLA class I and class II types, where available, came from metadata supplied by the sample provider rather than from assay-based typing. On the study overall, not on this receptor specifically: Clinical and demographic metadata were provided uncurated, with the amount varying by source and participant.

The germline V gene supplies CDR1 KGHSH and CDR2 LQKENI. Trimming costs V 6 bases and J 4 bases, and their ends lie 9 bases apart. Spanning cysteine to phenylalanine, the CDR3 consists of 12 amino acids. The entry retains the CDR3 DNA only, 36 bases that are in frame from base 1. TCRbeta CDR3 regions were amplified from genomic DNA using the immunoSEQ Assay, a bias-controlled multiplex PCR. As for the authors' bioinformatics: Nucleated cell counts per sample were estimated from amplification of reference gene primers within the assay. To quantify the absolute abundance of each unique TCRbeta CDR3 rearrangement, sequence reads were collapsed and filtered. For each sample, productive Simpson clonality was calculated by taking the square root of Simpson's diversity index across productive rearrangements. TCRdb re-hosts the immuneACCESS table, in-frame sequences only. Its copies lack some clones; in the studies checked, an unresolved V gene accounts for under half of them, and the cause for the rest is not known. V and J calls and clone size are copied from that table; D and trimming were computed from the DNA. Here the sample has fewer than 300,000 clones; roughly 85% occur a single time. Clones ranked in the top ten supply 2.5% to 3% of the sample.

Collaborating institutions collected whole blood in K2EDTA tubes following their own protocols. For TCRbeta analysis, collaborator samples were shipped as frozen whole blood, as isolated PBMCs, or as DNA extracted from either sample type. A note on this clone: Its antigen is still unknown. Base qualities are not at hand, and no much larger clone is one base apart.

The sequence derives from a woman in her 70s with active or convalescent COVID-19. Input material: peripheral blood. The rearrangement joined TRBV18 to TRBJ1-2, and the D gene may be TRBD1, 5 bases matching. The nucleotide sequence reads as follows: TGTGCCAGCTCCTCCGGGGGCTATGGCTACACCTTC. It encodes CASSSGGYGYTF.